This passage covers 13 T cell receptor beta chains from one sample sequenced in a study of OX40 agonist ivuxolimab in advanced cancers. Measured with immunoSEQ multiplex PCR; TCRdb has only the in-frame clones, and not every one. Among 83,000 or so clones, approximately 88% were seen once, and the ten largest hold 7.3%. The sample consisted of CD4+ or CD8+ T cells sorted from blood, taken in a trial of the OX40 agonist ivuxolimab. These receptors were taken from an adult with an advanced solid tumor such as melanoma, head and neck, liver or kidney cancer.

J is TRBJ2-1 and V is TRBV14, with TRBD2 identical over 12 bases. J gave up 7 bases and V 10 bases, and 11 bases lay outside the gene matches. There are 15 residues in the CDR3. CDR1 and CDR2 from the germline V gene are SGHDN and FVKESK. CDR3 region: CAKQPTSGSCNEQFF. CDR3 sequence (DNA): TGTGCCAAACAACCGACTAGCGGGAGTTGTAATGAGCAGTTCTTC.

The V gene is TRBV7-9, the J gene TRBJ1-1; D gene ambiguous. V lost 5 bases and J lost 1, with 14 bases in between. This CDR3 comprises 15 residues. Germline CDR1 reads SEHNR; CDR2 reads FQNEAQ (reference sequence). The CDR3 here is CASSPYSQWNTEAFF. In DNA, the CDR3 is TGTGCCAGCAGCCCGTATTCACAGTGGAACACTGAAGCTTTCTTT.

The V call is TRBV27, the J call TRBJ1-1, with D unresolved. Germline V gene data show CDR1 as MNHEY and CDR2 as SMNVEV (reference sequence). Trimming shortened V by 8 bases and J by 1 base, and 11 bases separated the two germline ends. The CDR3 covers 13 residues. CDR3 nucleotide sequence: TGTGCCAGCCGCCCCCGAAGGAACACTGAAGCTTTCTTT. This codes for CASRPRRNTEAFF.

The chain joins TRBV10-3 to TRBJ2-2, with D tentatively TRBD1 (6 bases). Deletions cut 0 bases from V and 4 bases from J, with 12 bases between. CDR1 ENHRY and CDR2 SYGVKD come from the germline V gene. CDR3 size: 16 residues. This chain's CDR3 is CAISESGAGGTGELFF. The CDR3 bases are TGTGCCATCAGTGAGTCGGGGGCAGGAGGCACCGGGGAGCTGTTTTTT.

The chain recombines TRBV10-2 with TRBJ1-1, with D possibly being TRBD1 (6 bases). Trimming took off 7 bases at V and 5 bases at J, with 14 bases between the two ends. There are 13 residues in the CDR3. Per the germline V gene, CDR1 is WSHSY and CDR2 is SAAADI. The CDR3 protein is CASIRGGATEAFF. The DNA of the CDR3 is TGCGCCAGCATTAGGGGGGGGGCAACTGAAGCTTTCTTT.

This clone has more than one count but fewer than ten. The rearrangement uses TRBV7-2 and TRBJ2-1, with D unresolved. Germline values: CDR1 SGHTA, CDR2 FQGNSA. The length of the CDR3 is 13 residues. Trimming cost V 5 bases and J 4 bases, with 9 bases left between them. CDR3 nucleotide sequence: TGTGCCAGCAGCAATGGACCTTACAATGAGCAGTTCTTC. It encodes CASSNGPYNEQFF.

The chain combines TRBV7-2 with TRBJ1-5, with D unclear. The germline V gene encodes CDR1 SGHTA and CDR2 FQGNSA. Between the trimmed V and J ends, which lost 4 bases and 6 bases, there was a span of 13 bases. This CDR3 is built from 14 residues. The CDR3 spells CASSSGLIGQPQHF. CDR3 coding DNA: TGTGCCAGCAGCTCCGGACTAATCGGTCAGCCCCAGCATTTT.

As DNA, the CDR3 is TGTGCCAGCTCACCAGACCCGACAGGTCCAAAACTGTTTTTT. It translates to CASSPDPTGPKLFF. The chain is built from TRBV18 and TRBJ1-4; TRBD1 might be the D (6 bases). The CDR3 is 14 residues long. CDR1 KGHSH and CDR2 LQKENI come from the germline V gene. With 2 bases removed from V and 10 bases from J, the gap between germline ends came to 14 bases.

This sequence joins TRBV18 and TRBJ1-1, with 7 bases lining up with TRBD1. CDR1 and CDR2 from the germline V gene are KGHSH and LQKENI. This CDR3 contains 18 residues. Germline trimming cut 4 bases from V and 3 bases from J; bases unmatched to any gene: 17. Here the CDR3 reads CASSQRQGGVSADTEAFF. CDR3 sequence (DNA): TGTGCCAGCTCACAGCGACAGGGTGGGGTATCGGCGGACACTGAAGCTTTCTTT.

In this sample, this clone turned up once. The rearrangement uses TRBV18 and TRBJ2-1, with 10 bases that match TRBD2. Trimming cost V 6 bases and J 9 bases; bases outside gene matches: 8. The CDR3 consists of 14 residues. Per the germline V gene, CDR1 is KGHSH and CDR2 is LQKENI. For the CDR3, the DNA is TGTGCCAGCTCCTTTCTAGCGGGAGATGCTGAGCAGTTCTTC. It codes for CASSFLAGDAEQFF.

The chain is built from TRBV5-1 and TRBJ1-5; D not resolved. Trimming stripped 0 bases from V and 4 bases from J, with 11 bases between. CDR3 length: 15 residues. Germline V CDR1 and CDR2: SGHRS, YFSETQ. This CDR3 reads CASSLGQTPNQPQHF. In DNA form, the CDR3 reads TGCGCCAGCAGCTTGGGGCAAACTCCAAATCAGCCCCAGCATTTT.

The chain recombines TRBV7-3 with TRBJ1-2; D remains ambiguous. CDR3 length: 17 residues. V was pared by 5 bases and J by 2 bases, with 21 bases between. Per the germline V gene, CDR1 is SGHTA and CDR2 is FQGTGA. The CDR3 DNA follows: TGTGCCAGCAGCGAATACGGGGATCGGGTAATGAACTATGGCTACACCTTC. Protein: CASSEYGDRVMNYGYTF. Supplemented by reference TRBV7-3 and TRBJ1-2, the full variable domain reads GAGVSQTPSNKVTEKGKYVELRCDPISGHTALYWYRQSLGQGPEFLIYFQGTGAADDSGLPNDRFFAVRPEGSVSTLKIQRTERGDSAVYLCASSEYGDRVMNYGYTFGSGTRLTVV.

The chain has TRBV4-3 and TRBJ1-2, with D unclear. CDR1 and CDR2 (germline): LGHNA, YSLEER. This CDR3 is 16 amino acids long. V lost 0 bases to trimming and J lost 2 bases, with 13 bases between them. The CDR3 coding sequence is TGCGCCAGCAGCCAAGATGCCCCCACAGAGAACTATGGCTACACCTTC. Translation gives CASSQDAPTENYGYTF.